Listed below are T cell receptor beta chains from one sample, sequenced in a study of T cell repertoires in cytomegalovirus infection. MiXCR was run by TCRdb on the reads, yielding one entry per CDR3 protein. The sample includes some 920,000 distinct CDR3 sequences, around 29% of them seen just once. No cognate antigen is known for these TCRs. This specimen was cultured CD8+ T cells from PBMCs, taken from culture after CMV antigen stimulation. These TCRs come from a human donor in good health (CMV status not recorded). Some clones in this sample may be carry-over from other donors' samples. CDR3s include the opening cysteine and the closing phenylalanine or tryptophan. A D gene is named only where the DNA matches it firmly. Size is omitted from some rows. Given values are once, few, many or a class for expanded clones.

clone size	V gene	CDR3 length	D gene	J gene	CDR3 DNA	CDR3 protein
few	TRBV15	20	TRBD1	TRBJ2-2	TGTGCCACCAGCCCCGTGGTGGAGGACAGGAGCCCTTATCACACCGGGGAGCTGTTTTTT	CATSPVVEDRSPYHTGELFF
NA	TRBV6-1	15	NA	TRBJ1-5	TGTGCCAGCAGTGAACCCAGGGATAGCAATCAGCCCCAGCATTTT	CASSEPRDSNQPQHF
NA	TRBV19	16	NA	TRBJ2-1	TGTGCCAGTAGTATATCCCATGGGAGCTCCTACAATGAGCAGTTCTTC	CASSISHGSSYNEQFF
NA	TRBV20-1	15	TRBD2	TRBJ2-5	TGCAGTGCCCCCGGACTAGCGGGGGGGCAAGAGACCCAGTACTTC	CSAPGLAGGQETQYF
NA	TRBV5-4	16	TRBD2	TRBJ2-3	TGTGCCAGCAGCTTGCCCCGCGGGGGGGGAGCAGATACGCAGTATTTT	CASSLPRGGGADTQYF
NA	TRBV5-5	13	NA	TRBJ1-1	TGTGCCAGCACTGGTGGGGGAGGTGCTGAAGCTTTCTTT	CASTGGGGAEAFF
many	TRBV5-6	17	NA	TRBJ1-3	TGTGCCAGCAGCTTGGAGGGGGAAGACTATTCTGGAAACACCATATATTTT	CASSLEGEDYSGNTIYF
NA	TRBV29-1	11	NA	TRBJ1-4	TGCAGCGTAGGAGTCCATGAAAAACTGTTTTTT	CSVGVHEKLFF
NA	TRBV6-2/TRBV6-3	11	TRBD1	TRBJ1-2	TGTGCCATCTCGGGACAGCTTGGCTACACCTTC	CAISGQLGYTF
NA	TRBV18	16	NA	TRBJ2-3	TGTGCCAGCCCGTCACCGATATCGGGGGTCGCAGATACGCAGTATTTT	CASPSPISGVADTQYF
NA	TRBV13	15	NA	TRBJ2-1	TGTGCCAGCAGCCCGGGACATTGGGATGCTGCTGAGCAGTTCTTC	CASSPGHWDAAEQFF
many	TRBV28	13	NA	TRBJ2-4	TGTGCCAGCAGTGACCATCGGGGGAACATTCAGTACTTC	CASSDHRGNIQYF
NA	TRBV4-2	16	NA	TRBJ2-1	TGTGCCAGCAGCCTAACCGGGACTCAACCGGCCTTTGAGCAGTTCTTC	CASSLTGTQPAFEQFF
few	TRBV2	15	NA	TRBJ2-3	TGTGCCAGCAGGAGCAGGGCCCTATTTACAGATACGCAGTATTTT	CASRSRALFTDTQYF